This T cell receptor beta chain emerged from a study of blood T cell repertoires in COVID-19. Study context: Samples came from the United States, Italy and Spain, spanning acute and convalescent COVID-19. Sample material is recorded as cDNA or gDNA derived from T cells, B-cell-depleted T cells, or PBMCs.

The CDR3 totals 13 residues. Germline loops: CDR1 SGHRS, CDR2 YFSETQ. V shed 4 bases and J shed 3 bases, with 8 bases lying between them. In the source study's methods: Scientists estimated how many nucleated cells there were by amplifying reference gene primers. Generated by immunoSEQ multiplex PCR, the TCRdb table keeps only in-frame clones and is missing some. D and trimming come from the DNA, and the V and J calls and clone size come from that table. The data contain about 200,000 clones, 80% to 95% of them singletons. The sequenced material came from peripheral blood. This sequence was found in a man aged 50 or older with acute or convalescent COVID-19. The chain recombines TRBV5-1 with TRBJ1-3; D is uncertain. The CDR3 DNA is TGCGCCAGCAGCCGGGGAAGTGGAAACACCATATATTTT. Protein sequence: CASSRGSGNTIYF.